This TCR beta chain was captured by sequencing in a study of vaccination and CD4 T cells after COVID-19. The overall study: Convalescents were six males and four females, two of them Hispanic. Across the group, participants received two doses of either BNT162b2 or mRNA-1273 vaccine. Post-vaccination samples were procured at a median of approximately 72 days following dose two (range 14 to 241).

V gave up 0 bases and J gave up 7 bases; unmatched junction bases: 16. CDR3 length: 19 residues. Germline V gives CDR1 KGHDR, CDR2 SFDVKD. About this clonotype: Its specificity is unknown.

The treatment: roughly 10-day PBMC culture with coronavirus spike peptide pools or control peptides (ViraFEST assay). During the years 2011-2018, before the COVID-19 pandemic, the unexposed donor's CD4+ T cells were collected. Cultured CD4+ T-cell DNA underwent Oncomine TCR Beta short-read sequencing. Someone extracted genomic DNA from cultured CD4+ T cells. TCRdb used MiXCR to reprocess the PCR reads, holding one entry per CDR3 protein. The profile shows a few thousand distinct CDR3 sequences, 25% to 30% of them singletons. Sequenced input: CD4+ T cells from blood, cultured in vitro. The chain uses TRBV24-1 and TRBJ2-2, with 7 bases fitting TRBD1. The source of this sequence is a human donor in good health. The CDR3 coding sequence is TGTGCCACCAGTGATTTGTGGGCTCCGGACAGGTTCGACATCGGGGAGCTGTTTTTT. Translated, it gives CATSDLWAPDRFDIGELFF.